The present T cell receptor beta chain was sequenced within a study of blood T cells in healthy people across ages. Study-level points and caveats: Age brought a roughly linear fall in TCR beta diversity measured per million T cells.

A second roughly 6 to 12 cycle PCR used barcoded and J-beta primers. With 12 random nucleotides, a template-switch adaptor tagged each individual cDNA molecule. TCRdb redid the calling of the 5' RACE reads with MiXCR, one entry per CDR3 protein. The sample holds around 2 million distinct CDR3 sequences, approximately 39% seen once. Germline V CDR1 and CDR2: SNHLY, FYNNEI. The CDR3 totals 14 residues. Trimming left V 11 bases short and J 5 bases short, with 20 bases between. Regarding this clonotype: Its antigen is currently unknown.

The chain links TRBV2 to TRBJ2-3; D gene uncertain. This receptor was taken from a human donor in good health. The sequencing input was blood. The CDR3 DNA is TGTGCCGGCACCCAAAACCCCATTGGAGATACGCAGTATTTT. Its protein is CAGTQNPIGDTQYF.